Listed below are T cell receptor beta chains from one sample, sequenced in a study of T cells after yellow fever vaccination. One entry per CDR3 protein, called by TCRdb with MiXCR from the 5' RACE reads. The data contain 620,000 or so distinct CDR3 sequences, around 17% of them singletons. The sample in question was PBMCs, obtained around 5 days after the first yellow fever vaccination. The receptor source for this set is a man aged 18 to 30 who received the YFV17D yellow fever vaccine. The CDR3 runs from the conserved cysteine through the conserved F or W. D genes are given only for firm matches. Size is stated for part of the rows, as once, few or many counts, or as a class when the clone is expanded.

clone_size: .
v_call: TRBV12-5
d_call: TRBD2
j_call: TRBJ2-5
cdr3_aa: CASGFWTSGVPETQYF
cdr3_nt: TGTGCTAGTGGTTTCTGGACTAGCGGAGTGCCAGAGACCCAGTACTTC

clone_size: .
v_call: TRBV7-2
d_call: .
j_call: TRBJ1-2
cdr3_aa: CASSLYRVDGNGYTF
cdr3_nt: TGTGCCAGCAGCCTTTACAGGGTTGACGGGAATGGCTACACCTTC

clone_size: many
v_call: TRBV5-1
d_call: .
j_call: TRBJ1-3
cdr3_aa: CASSLDGGGNTIYF
cdr3_nt: TGCGCCAGCAGCTTGGACGGTGGAGGAAACACCATATATTTT

clone_size: .
v_call: TRBV6-2/TRBV6-3
d_call: .
j_call: TRBJ1-2
cdr3_aa: CASSYTNTRNYGYTF
cdr3_nt: TGTGCCAGCAGTTACACCAATACTAGGAACTATGGCTACACCTTC

clone_size: once
v_call: TRBV12-3/TRBV12-4
d_call: .
j_call: TRBJ2-3
cdr3_aa: CASSLWLTDTDTQYF
cdr3_nt: TGTGCCAGCAGTTTGTGGCTAACGGACACAGATACGCAGTATTTT

clone_size: .
v_call: TRBV2
d_call: TRBD2
j_call: TRBJ2-5
cdr3_aa: CASRPLAGGRETQYF
cdr3_nt: TGTGCCAGCAGGCCTCTAGCGGGGGGCCGGGAGACCCAGTACTTC

clone_size: few
v_call: TRBV7-2
d_call: .
j_call: TRBJ2-3
cdr3_aa: CASSPSSRDFYTQYF
cdr3_nt: TGTGCCAGCAGCCCATCGTCGCGGGATTTTTATACGCAGTATTTT

clone_size: .
v_call: TRBV7-9
d_call: .
j_call: TRBJ2-5
cdr3_aa: CASSFNRGASETQYF
cdr3_nt: TGTGCCAGCAGCTTTAATCGGGGGGCCTCAGAGACCCAGTACTTC

clone_size: few
v_call: TRBV12-3/TRBV12-4
d_call: TRBD1
j_call: TRBJ1-4
cdr3_aa: CASSSPGQGAEGEKLFF
cdr3_nt: TGTGCCAGCAGTTCCCCGGGACAGGGGGCGGAGGGTGAAAAACTGTTTTTT

clone_size: .
v_call: TRBV3-1
d_call: TRBD2
j_call: TRBJ2-5
cdr3_aa: CASSQVVAGSSQETQYF
cdr3_nt: TGTGCCAGCAGCCAAGTCGTAGCGGGGTCTTCTCAAGAGACCCAGTACTTC

clone_size: few
v_call: TRBV5-1
d_call: .
j_call: TRBJ1-6
cdr3_aa: CASSLGHGWSYNSPLHF
cdr3_nt: TGCGCCAGCAGCTTGGGACACGGATGGTCCTATAATTCACCCCTCCACTTT

clone_size: many
v_call: TRBV12-3/TRBV12-4
d_call: .
j_call: TRBJ1-1
cdr3_aa: CASSLGRSTEAFF
cdr3_nt: TGTGCCAGCAGTTTAGGCAGGAGTACTGAAGCTTTCTTT

clone_size: .
v_call: TRBV9
d_call: TRBD1
j_call: TRBJ2-7
cdr3_aa: CASSEGTGAYEQYF
cdr3_nt: TGTGCCAGCAGCGAGGGGACAGGGGCCTACGAGCAGTACTTC

clone_size: .
v_call: TRBV7-2
d_call: .
j_call: TRBJ1-2
cdr3_aa: CASSPEVYGYTF
cdr3_nt: TGTGCCAGCAGCCCAGAGGTCTATGGCTACACCTTC

clone_size: many
v_call: TRBV2
d_call: .
j_call: TRBJ2-3
cdr3_aa: CASSTGTSTDTQYF
cdr3_nt: TGTGCCAGCAGTACCGGGACTAGCACAGATACGCAGTATTTT

clone_size: .
v_call: TRBV15
d_call: TRBD2
j_call: TRBJ2-3
cdr3_aa: CATSHRTSTTDTQYF
cdr3_nt: TGTGCCACCAGCCACCGGACTAGTACCACAGATACGCAGTATTTT

clone_size: few
v_call: TRBV5-1
d_call: TRBD1
j_call: TRBJ2-2
cdr3_aa: CASSGTQGAVAGELFF
cdr3_nt: TGCGCCAGCAGCGGAACCCAGGGGGCAGTGGCCGGGGAGCTGTTTTTT

clone_size: many
v_call: TRBV4-3
d_call: .
j_call: TRBJ1-4
cdr3_aa: CASSQEARTANEKLFF
cdr3_nt: TGCGCCAGCAGCCAAGAAGCACGGACAGCTAATGAAAAACTGTTTTTT

clone_size: .
v_call: TRBV7-9
d_call: .
j_call: TRBJ1-1
cdr3_aa: CASSPTGGGGAFF
cdr3_nt: TGTGCCAGCAGCCCCACCGGCGGCGGCGGCGCTTTCTTT